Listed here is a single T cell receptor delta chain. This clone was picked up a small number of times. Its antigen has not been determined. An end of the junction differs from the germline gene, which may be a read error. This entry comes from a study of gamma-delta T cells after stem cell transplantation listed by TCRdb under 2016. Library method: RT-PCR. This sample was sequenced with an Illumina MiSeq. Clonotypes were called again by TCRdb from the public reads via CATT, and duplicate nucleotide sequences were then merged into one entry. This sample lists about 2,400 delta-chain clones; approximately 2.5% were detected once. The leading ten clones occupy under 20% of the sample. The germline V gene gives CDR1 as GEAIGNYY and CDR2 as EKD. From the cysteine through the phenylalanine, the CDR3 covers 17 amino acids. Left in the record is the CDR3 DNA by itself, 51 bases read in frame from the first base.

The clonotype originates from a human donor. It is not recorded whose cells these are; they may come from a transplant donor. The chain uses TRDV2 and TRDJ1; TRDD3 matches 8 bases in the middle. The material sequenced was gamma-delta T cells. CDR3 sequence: CARDTLLGDAYTDKLIF. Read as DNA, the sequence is TGTGCCCGTGACACCCTGTTGGGGGATGCATACACCGATAAACTCATCTTC.